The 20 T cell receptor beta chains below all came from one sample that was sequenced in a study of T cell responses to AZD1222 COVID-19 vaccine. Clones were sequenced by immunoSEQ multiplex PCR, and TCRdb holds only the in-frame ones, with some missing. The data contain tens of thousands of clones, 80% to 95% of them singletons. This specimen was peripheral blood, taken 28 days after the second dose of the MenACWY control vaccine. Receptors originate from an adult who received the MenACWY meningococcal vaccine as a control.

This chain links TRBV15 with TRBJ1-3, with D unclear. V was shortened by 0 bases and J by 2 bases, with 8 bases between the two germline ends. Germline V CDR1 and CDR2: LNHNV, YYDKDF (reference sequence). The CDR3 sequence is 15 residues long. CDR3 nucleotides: TGTGCCACCAGCAGAGATCGGCAAACTGGAAACACCATATATTTT. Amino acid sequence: CATSRDRQTGNTIYF.

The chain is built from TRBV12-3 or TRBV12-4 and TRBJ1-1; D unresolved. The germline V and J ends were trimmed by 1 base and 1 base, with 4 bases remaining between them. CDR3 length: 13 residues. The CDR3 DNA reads TGTGCCAGCAGTTTAGGGGGGAACACTGAAGCTTTCTTT. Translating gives CASSLGGNTEAFF.

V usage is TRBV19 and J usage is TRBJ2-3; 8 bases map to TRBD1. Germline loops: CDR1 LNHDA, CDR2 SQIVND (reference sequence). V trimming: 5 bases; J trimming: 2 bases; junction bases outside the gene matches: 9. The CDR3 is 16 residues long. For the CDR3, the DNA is TGTGCCAGTAGTCCCCCCCGACAGGGGACCACAGATACGCAGTATTTT. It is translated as CASSPPRQGTTDTQYF.

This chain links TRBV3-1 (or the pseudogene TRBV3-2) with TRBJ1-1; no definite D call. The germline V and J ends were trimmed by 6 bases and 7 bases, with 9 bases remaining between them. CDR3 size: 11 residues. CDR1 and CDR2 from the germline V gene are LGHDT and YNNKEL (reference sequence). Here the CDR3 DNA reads TGTGCCAGCAGGGGGAGCCTTGAAGCTTTCTTT. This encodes CASRGSLEAFF.

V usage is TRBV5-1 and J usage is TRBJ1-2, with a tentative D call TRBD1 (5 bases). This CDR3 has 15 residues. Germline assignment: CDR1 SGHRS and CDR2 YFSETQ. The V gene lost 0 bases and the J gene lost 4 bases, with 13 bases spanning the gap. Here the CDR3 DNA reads TGCGCCAGCAGCTTGGAATTATCGGGGGTCTATGGCTACACCTTC. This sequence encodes CASSLELSGVYGYTF.

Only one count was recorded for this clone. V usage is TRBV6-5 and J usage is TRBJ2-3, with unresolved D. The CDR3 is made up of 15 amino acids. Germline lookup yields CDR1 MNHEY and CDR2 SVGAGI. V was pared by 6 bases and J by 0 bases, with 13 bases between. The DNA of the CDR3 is TGTGCCAGCAGGTCCTCGGGCCTTAGCACAGATACGCAGTATTTT. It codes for CASRSSGLSTDTQYF.

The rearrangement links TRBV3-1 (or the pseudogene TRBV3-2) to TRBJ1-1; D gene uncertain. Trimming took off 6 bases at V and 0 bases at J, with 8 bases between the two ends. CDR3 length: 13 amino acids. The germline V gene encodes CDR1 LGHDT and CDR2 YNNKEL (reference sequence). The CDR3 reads CASRYTMNTEAFF. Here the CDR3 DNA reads TGTGCCAGCAGATATACGATGAACACTGAAGCTTTCTTT.

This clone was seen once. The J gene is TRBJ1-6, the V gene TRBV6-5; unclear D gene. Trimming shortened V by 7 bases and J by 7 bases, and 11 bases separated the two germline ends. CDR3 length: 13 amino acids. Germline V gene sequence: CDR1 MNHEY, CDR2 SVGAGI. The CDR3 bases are TGTGCCAGCAACAGAGACCCCAATTCACCCCTCCACTTT. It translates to CASNRDPNSPLHF.

CDR3 protein: CASSEDRGNNQPQHF. The CDR3 coding sequence is TGTGCCAGCAGCGAGGACAGGGGAAACAATCAGCCCCAGCATTTT. V usage is TRBV21-1 and J usage is TRBJ1-5; the DNA was not compared with TRBD1, the D call given in the table. TRBV21-1 is a pseudogene segment. The CDR3 is made up of 15 amino acids.

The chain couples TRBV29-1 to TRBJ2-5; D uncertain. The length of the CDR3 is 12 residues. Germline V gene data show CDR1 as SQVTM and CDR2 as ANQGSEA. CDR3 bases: TGCAGTACCACCATGGCCCAAGAGACCCAGTACTTC. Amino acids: CSTTMAQETQYF.

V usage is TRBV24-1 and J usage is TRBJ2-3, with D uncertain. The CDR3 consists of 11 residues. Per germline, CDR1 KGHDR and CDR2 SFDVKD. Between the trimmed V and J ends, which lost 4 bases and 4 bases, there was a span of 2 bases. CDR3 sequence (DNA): TGTGCCACCAGTGAGGCAGATACGCAGTATTTT. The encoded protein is CATSEADTQYF.

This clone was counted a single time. The CDR3 nucleotides read TGTGCCGAGACAGGGGGGAACACTGAAGCTTTCTTT. Protein: CAETGGNTEAFF. This chain links TRBV2 with TRBJ1-1; TRBD1 matches at 9 bases. Germline V gene sequence: CDR1 SNHLY, CDR2 FYNNEI. V lost 11 bases and J lost 1; bases outside the gene matches: 2. The CDR3 is made up of 12 amino acids.

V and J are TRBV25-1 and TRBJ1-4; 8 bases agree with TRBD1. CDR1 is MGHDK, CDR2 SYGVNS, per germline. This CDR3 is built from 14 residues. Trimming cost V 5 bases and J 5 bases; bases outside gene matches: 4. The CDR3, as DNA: TGTGCCAGCAGTCCCCGGACAGGGAATGAAAAACTGTTTTTT. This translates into CASSPRTGNEKLFF.

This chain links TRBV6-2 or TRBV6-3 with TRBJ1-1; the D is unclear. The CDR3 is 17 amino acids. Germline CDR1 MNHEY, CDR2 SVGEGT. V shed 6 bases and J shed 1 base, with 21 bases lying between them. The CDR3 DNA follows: TGTGCCAGCAGCCCTCACGAGGCTCAGCCGGGGAACACTGAAGCTTTCTTT. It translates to CASSPHEAQPGNTEAFF.

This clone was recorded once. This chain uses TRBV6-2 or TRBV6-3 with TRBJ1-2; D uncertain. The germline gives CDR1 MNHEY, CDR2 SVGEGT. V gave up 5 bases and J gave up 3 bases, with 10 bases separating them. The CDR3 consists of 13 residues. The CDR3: CASSTGRDYGYTF. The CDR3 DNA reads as TGTGCCAGCAGTACTGGAAGGGACTATGGCTACACCTTC.

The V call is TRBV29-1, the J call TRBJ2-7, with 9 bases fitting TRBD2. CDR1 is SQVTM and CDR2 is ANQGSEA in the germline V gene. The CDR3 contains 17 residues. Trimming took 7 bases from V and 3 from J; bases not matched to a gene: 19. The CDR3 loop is CSARRREGPGGRYEQYF. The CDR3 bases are TGCAGCGCCCGACGGCGGGAGGGCCCCGGTGGCCGCTACGAGCAGTACTTC.

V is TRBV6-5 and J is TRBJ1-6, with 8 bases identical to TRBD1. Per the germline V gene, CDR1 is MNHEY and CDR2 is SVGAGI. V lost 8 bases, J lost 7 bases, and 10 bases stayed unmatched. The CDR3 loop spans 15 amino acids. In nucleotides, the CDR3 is TGTGCCAGCCGACAGGGGAGTTTAATAAATTCACCCCTCCACTTT. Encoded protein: CASRQGSLINSPLHF.

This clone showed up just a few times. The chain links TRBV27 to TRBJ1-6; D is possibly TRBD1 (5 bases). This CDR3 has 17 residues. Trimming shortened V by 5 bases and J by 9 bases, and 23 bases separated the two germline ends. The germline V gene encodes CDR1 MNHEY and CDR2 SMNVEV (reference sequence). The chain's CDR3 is CASSAGAGTGESSPLHF. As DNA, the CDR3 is TGTGCCAGCAGTGCGGGCGCAGGGACCGGGGAGAGTTCACCCCTCCACTTT.

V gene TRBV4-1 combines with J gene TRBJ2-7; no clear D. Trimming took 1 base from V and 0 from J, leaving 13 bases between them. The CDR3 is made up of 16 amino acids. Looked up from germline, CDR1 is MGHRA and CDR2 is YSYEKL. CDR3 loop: CASSQGIVASSYEQYF. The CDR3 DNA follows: TGCGCCAGCAGCCAAGGGATAGTGGCAAGCTCCTACGAGCAGTACTTC.

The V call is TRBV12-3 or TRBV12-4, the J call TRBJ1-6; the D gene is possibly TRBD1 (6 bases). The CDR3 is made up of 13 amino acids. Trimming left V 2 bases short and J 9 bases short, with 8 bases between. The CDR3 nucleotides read TGTGCCAGCAGTTTACAAGGGGGTTCACCCCTCCACTTT. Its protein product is CASSLQGGSPLHF.